This TCR beta chain originates from a study of blood T cells in healthy people across ages. As regards this clonotype: Its antigen is currently unknown.

Germline V gene data show CDR1 as SGHRS and CDR2 as YFSETQ. The germline V and J ends were trimmed by 4 bases and 5 bases, with 19 bases remaining between them. The CDR3 loop spans 17 amino acids. It was with a sample-barcoded 5' primer and a J-beta primer mix that a second PCR of about 6 to 12 cycles was run. A single record per CDR3 protein comes from TCRdb applying MiXCR to the 5' RACE reads. The sample contains 700,000 to 1,000,000 distinct CDR3 sequences, under 55% of which appear only once. Study-wide findings and caveats: Roughly linear age-related decline in beta diversity appeared, significant by age about 37. Naive and antigen-experienced cells could not be conclusively compared, given unsorted PBMCs.

Healthy individuals of Caucasian origin from Russia, aged roughly 6 to 100, served as donors. Each sample had at least 6 million PBMCs isolated. The sample comprised blood. This sequence was found in a man between 60 and 70 years old in good health. The chain uses TRBV5-1 and TRBJ1-6; the D gene is possibly TRBD1 (6 bases). The CDR3 protein is CASSPDLTGINNSPLHF. The CDR3 region has the DNA TGCGCCAGCAGCCCGGACCTCACAGGGATCAATAATTCACCCCTCCACTTT.